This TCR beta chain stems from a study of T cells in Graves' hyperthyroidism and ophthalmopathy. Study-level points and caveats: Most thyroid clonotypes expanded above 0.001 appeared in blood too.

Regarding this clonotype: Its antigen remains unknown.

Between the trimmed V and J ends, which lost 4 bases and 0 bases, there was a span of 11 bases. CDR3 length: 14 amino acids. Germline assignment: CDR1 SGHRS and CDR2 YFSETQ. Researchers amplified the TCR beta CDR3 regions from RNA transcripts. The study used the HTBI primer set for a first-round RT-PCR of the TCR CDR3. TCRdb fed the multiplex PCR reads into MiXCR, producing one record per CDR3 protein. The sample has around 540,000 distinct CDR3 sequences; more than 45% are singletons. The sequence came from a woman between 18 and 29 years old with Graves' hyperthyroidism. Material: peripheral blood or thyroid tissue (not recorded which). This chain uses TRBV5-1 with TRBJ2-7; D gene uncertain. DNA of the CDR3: TGCGCCAGCAGCGACTTGGCGGACTCCTACGAGCAGTACTTC. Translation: CASSDLADSYEQYF.